This T cell receptor beta chain appears in the sequencing data of a study of CD8+CD57+ T cells in acquired aplastic anemia. Study details: The sorted CD4+ and CD8+ cells yielded an average approximately 3 ug of DNA.

All sequencing subjects had displayed CD8+CD57+ cell expansion on flow cytometry. The cohort consisted entirely of patients having severe acquired aplastic anemia. Patient blood was sampled before any therapy had been received. TCR beta VDJ combinations and CDR3 sequences were profiled from genomic DNA. Each CDR3 protein is one row after TCRdb ran MiXCR on the reads. The sample consists of 200,000 to 300,000 distinct CDR3 sequences, 70% to 85% of them appearing once. The specimen was sorted CD4+, CD8+, or CD8+CD57+ T cells (not recorded which) from PBMCs. The sequence was obtained from a human donor with aplastic anemia.

CDR3 loop: CASSLTKRGYYNDTF. In DNA form, the CDR3 reads TGTGCCAGCAGCTTGACGAAGCGGGGGTACTACAATGACACCTTC. This chain links TRBV9 with TRBJ1-2, with D maybe TRBD1 (5 bases). Germline V gene lookup returns CDR1 SGDLS and CDR2 YYNGEE. V was pared by 4 bases and J by 12 bases, with 25 bases between. The CDR3 totals 15 residues.